This T cell receptor (beta chain) is from a study of cytomegalovirus exposure and HLA in healthy donors. Healthy bone marrow donors made up the donor group. This clone was found once. Its specificity is unknown. With 60 Vbeta and 13 Jbeta primers, the PCR was carried out. The protocol was immunoSEQ multiplex PCR, while the TCRdb copy is restricted to in-frame clones and leaves out a portion. Of 150,000 or so clones in the sample, roughly 79% were seen once. The CDR3 covers 14 residues. The V gene's germline CDR1 is SGHTA and CDR2 FQGNSA. V gave up 5 bases and J gave up 7 bases; unmatched junction bases: 7. Findings and caveats of the study: It was reported in a later analysis that an Asian-associated ancestry cluster showed fewer N-insertions than the 666-donor mean.

The rearrangement joins TRBV7-2 to TRBJ2-3, with TRBD2 identical over 9 bases. Sample: PBMCs. This receptor was taken from a woman in her thirties or forties in good health and CMV-seronegative. CDR3 bases: TGTGCCAGCAGCCTGCGGGGGGGCCAGCATACGCAGTATTTT. Translated, it gives CASSLRGGQHTQYF.